This T cell receptor (beta chain) comes out of a study of cytomegalovirus exposure and HLA in healthy donors. Study-level background: Out of about 170 million T cells, an earlier analysis found some 110 million unique TCR beta sequences in total.

CDR3 length equals 17 residues. The V gene's germline CDR1 is SEHNR and CDR2 FQNEAQ (reference sequence). V lost 3 bases, J lost 3 bases, and 20 bases lay in between. PCR involved 60 Vbeta and 13 Jbeta primers. Libraries were prepared by immunoSEQ multiplex PCR; TCRdb keeps only in-frame clonotypes and omits some of them. The sample holds approximately 110,000 clones; approximately 70% are singletons and the top ten take around 0.79%. This sequence originates from a woman aged 25 to 45 in good health and CMV-seronegative. The rearrangement uses TRBV7-9 and TRBJ1-1; a possible D gene is TRBD1 (5 bases). Material for sequencing was PBMCs. The CDR3 is CASSFPLGGLVYTEAFF. Written as DNA, the CDR3 is TGTGCCAGCAGCTTTCCCCTGGGGGGTCTCGTTTACACTGAAGCTTTCTTT.